Listed here are 22 T cell receptor beta chains from one sample, sequenced in a study of cytomegalovirus exposure and HLA in healthy donors. The study ran its PCR with 60 Vbeta and 13 Jbeta primers. Produced via immunoSEQ multiplex PCR; TCRdb's table is partial and in-frame only. The sample lists about 160,000 clones; 80% were seen once. The sequenced sample consisted of PBMCs. The receptors here all came from a man aged 18-30 years in good health and CMV-seropositive.

This clone occurred a few times. V gene TRBV27 combines with J gene TRBJ1-3; weak D call: TRBD1 (6 bases). The CDR3 is 14 residues long. V dropped 3 bases and J dropped 0 bases, with 6 bases sitting between them. Looked up from germline, CDR1 is MNHEY and CDR2 is SMNVEV (reference sequence). The CDR3 DNA follows: TGTGCCAGCAGTTTGGACAGCTCTGGAAACACCATATATTTT. Translating gives CASSLDSSGNTIYF.

This clone is a singleton in its sample. The chain recombines TRBV19 with TRBJ1-5, with D unresolved. Between the trimmed V and J ends, which lost 3 bases and 0 bases, there was a span of 9 bases. The CDR3 covers 15 residues. Germline lookup yields CDR1 LNHDA and CDR2 SQIVND (reference sequence). This CDR3 reads CASSIQSYSNQPQHF. The CDR3 coding sequence is TGTGCCAGTAGTATTCAAAGCTATAGCAATCAGCCCCAGCATTTT.

This chain uses TRBV6-6 with TRBJ2-1; D not certain. V was shortened by 5 bases and J by 8 bases, with 7 bases between the two germline ends. Germline V gene data show CDR1 as MNHNY and CDR2 as SVGAGI (reference sequence). The CDR3 spans 11 residues. The CDR3 loop is CASSNNHEQFF. CDR3 sequence (DNA): TGTGCCAGCAGTAATAATCATGAGCAGTTCTTC.

The chain combines TRBV27 with TRBJ2-7, with TRBD2 matching over 7 bases. Germline V lookup: CDR1 MNHEY, CDR2 SMNVEV (reference sequence). J was trimmed by 3 bases and V by 2 bases; bases with no gene match: 1. The CDR3 has 13 amino acids. The CDR3 bases are TGTGCCAGCAGTTTAGGACTAGGCTACGAGCAGTACTTC. This translates into CASSLGLGYEQYF.

J is TRBJ2-7 and V is TRBV7-9; 14 positions agree with TRBD2. CDR1 and CDR2 (germline): SEHNR, FQNEAQ (reference sequence). J lost 4 bases, V lost 4 bases, and 15 bases had no gene match. There are 19 residues in the CDR3. The CDR3 here is CASSWGSGTSGSGGYEQYF. Written as DNA, the CDR3 is TGTGCCAGCAGCTGGGGCTCCGGGACTAGCGGGAGTGGGGGTTACGAGCAGTACTTC.

This clone was observed a few times. The gene calls are TRBV6-1 and TRBJ2-2; tentatively, D is TRBD2 (5 bases). V lost 4 bases, J lost 4 bases, and 10 bases lay in between. This CDR3 has 14 residues. The germline gives CDR1 MNHNS, CDR2 SASEGT. CDR3 residues: CASSGGLGTGELFF. Written as DNA, the CDR3 is TGTGCCAGCAGTGGCGGGTTGGGCACCGGGGAGCTGTTTTTT.

This chain uses TRBV6-6 with TRBJ2-5, with 7 bases matching TRBD2. With 2 bases clipped from V and 2 bases from J, the junction kept 5 bases outside the gene matches. The CDR3 length is 15 residues. Germline loops: CDR1 MNHNY, CDR2 SVGAGI (reference sequence). This CDR3 is CASSYLVGGQETQYF. CDR3 bases: TGTGCCAGCAGTTACCTAGTGGGGGGGCAAGAGACCCAGTACTTC.

This chain joins TRBV2 and TRBJ1-6, with 10 bases identical to TRBD1. Looked up from germline, CDR1 is SNHLY and CDR2 is FYNNEI. V dropped 9 bases and J dropped 0; count of bases not matched to a gene: 8. The CDR3 length is 17 residues. The CDR3, as DNA: TGTGCCAGGTCACCGGGACAGGGGTCCTCCTATAATTCACCCCTCCACTTT. It translates to CARSPGQGSSYNSPLHF.

The gene calls are TRBV7-9 and TRBJ2-1; D is ambiguous. This CDR3 has 13 residues. Germline CDR1 reads SEHNR; CDR2 reads FQNEAQ (reference sequence). Trimming shortened V by 5 bases and J by 4 bases, and 9 bases separated the two germline ends. The CDR3 DNA follows: TGTGCCAGCAGCGTCCTAGGTTACAATGAGCAGTTCTTC. Translated: CASSVLGYNEQFF.

For this clone: Its ends do not fully match the called genes, so a read error is possible. The chain couples TRBV7-8 to TRBJ1-2, with D possibly matching TRBD1 (6 bases). Germline loops: CDR1 SGHVS, CDR2 FQNEAQ. CDR3 length: 12 residues. CDR3 residues: CASKRWGESGQF. As DNA, the CDR3 is TGTGCCAGCAAAAGGTGGGGAGAATCGGGACAATTC.

The chain has TRBV6-5 and TRBJ2-1, with TRBD2 matching over 11 bases. V was clipped by 6 bases and J by 4 bases; unmatched bases: 5. CDR1 and CDR2 (germline): MNHEY, SVGAGI. The CDR3 length is 15 residues. CDR3: CASRLTSGIYNEQFF. The CDR3 bases are TGTGCCAGCAGACTGACTAGCGGGATTTACAATGAGCAGTTCTTC.

This clone was detected a few times. The chain uses TRBV6-6 and TRBJ2-3, with 7 bases identical to TRBD1. With 7 bases clipped from V and 1 base from J, the junction kept 2 bases outside the gene matches. Germline loops: CDR1 MNHNY, CDR2 SVGAGI (reference sequence). The CDR3 contains 13 residues. The CDR3 loop is CASTTGRTDTQYF. The CDR3 DNA follows: TGTGCCAGCACGACAGGGCGCACAGATACGCAGTATTTT.

In the case of this clone: Since no conserved phenylalanine or tryptophan closes the CDR3, a read error is the likely cause. This rearrangement joins TRBV6-4 to TRBJ1-6; D perhaps matches TRBD1 (6 bases). Per germline, CDR1 MRHNA and CDR2 SNTAGT. This CDR3 has 15 amino acids. Trimming shortened V by 5 bases and J by 9 bases, and 17 bases separated the two germline ends. The CDR3 DNA is TGTGCCAGCAGTCACCGAGGGGGGGTCGGTTCACCCCTCCACCTT. Translating it yields CASSHRGGVGSPLHL.

This clone was found a few times. The chain couples TRBV15 to TRBJ2-5, with 12 nucleotides matching TRBD1. The ends lost 0 bases at V and 2 bases at J; junction bases unmatched: 4. The germline gives CDR1 LNHNV, CDR2 YYDKDF (reference sequence). The CDR3 runs 17 residues. In nucleotides, the CDR3 is TGTGCCACCAGCAGAGATTTGGGACAGGGGGCACAAGAGACCCAGTACTTC. This gives the protein CATSRDLGQGAQETQYF.

V is TRBV27 and J is TRBJ1-2, with D maybe TRBD1 (5 bases). The length of the CDR3 is 16 residues. The germline CDR1 and CDR2 sequences are MNHEY and SMNVEV (reference sequence). The ends were cut back, 5 bases at V and 4 bases at J, with 20 bases in the middle. CDR3 in DNA: TGTGCCAGCAGTACGACAAGAGGTCCGGGGGTCTATGGCTACACCTTC. Translating gives CASSTTRGPGVYGYTF.

This clone was detected only once. The CDR3 end shows no conserved phenylalanine or tryptophan, and so a read error is likely. The chain recombines TRBV28 with TRBJ1-6; no reliable D call. CDR1 and CDR2 (germline): MDHEN, SYDVKM. The CDR3 totals 14 residues. Trimming pared 6 bases from V and 5 bases from J, leaving 11 bases between. In nucleotides, the CDR3 is TGTGCCAGCAGCCGGCGGGAGAATAATTCACCCCTCCACCTT. This encodes CASSRRENNSPLHL.

This sequence joins TRBV10-2 and TRBJ2-2; TRBD1 aligns across 7 bases. The CDR3 is made up of 14 amino acids. V shed 7 bases and J 7 bases; nucleotides not matched to a gene: 9. Germline-derived CDR1 and CDR2 are WSHSY and SAAADI. As DNA, the CDR3 is TGCGCCAGCATGGGGCAGGGGGAAGGCGGGGAGCTGTTTTTT. Translating it yields CASMGQGEGGELFF.

The chain recombines TRBV28 with TRBJ2-7; 7 nucleotides match TRBD2. CDR3 size: 14 residues. Unmatched junction bases numbered 6, after V lost 3 bases and J lost 4 bases. Looked up from germline, CDR1 is MDHEN and CDR2 is SYDVKM. For the CDR3, the DNA is TGTGCCAGCAGTTTCGGCGGGAGTCTGTACGAGCAGTACTTC. It is translated as CASSFGGSLYEQYF.

The chain uses TRBV7-2 and TRBJ1-2; 10 bases fit TRBD1. There are 13 residues in the CDR3. Losses at the gene ends were 4 bases for V and 5 bases for J; bases not matched to a gene: 1. The germline gives CDR1 SGHTA, CDR2 FQGNSA. The CDR3 nucleotides read TGTGCCAGCAGCTCGGGACAGGGGTATGGCTACACCTTC. Its protein product is CASSSGQGYGYTF.

The chain recombines TRBV11-2 with TRBJ2-3; a possible D gene is TRBD2 (6 bases). The CDR3 is made up of 14 amino acids. Germline CDR1 SGHAT, CDR2 FQNNGV. V was clipped by 2 bases and J by 5 bases, with 11 bases between them. Here the CDR3 DNA reads TGTGCCAGCAGCTTAAAAGGAGGGATAGATACGCAGTATTTT. It translates to CASSLKGGIDTQYF.

The rearrangement joins TRBV30 to TRBJ1-2; D perhaps matches TRBD1 (5 bases). The CDR3 totals 13 residues. Trimming cost V 2 bases and J 5 bases, with 12 bases left between them. The V gene's germline CDR1 is GTSNPN and CDR2 SVGIG (reference sequence). CDR3 DNA sequence: TGTGCCTGGAGTCCCGGGAGGGGATATGGCTACACCTTC. Translating it yields CAWSPGRGYGYTF. The variable domain in full, completed from reference TRBV30 and TRBJ1-2, reads SQTIHQWPATLVQPVGSPLSLECTVEGTSNPNLYWYRQAAGRGLQLLFYSVGIGQISSEVPQNLSASRPQDRQFILSSKKLLLSDSGFYLCAWSPGRGYGYTFGSGTRLTVV.

The V call is TRBV5-4, the J call TRBJ1-2; the D gene is possibly TRBD1 (5 bases). V was pared by 0 bases and J by 5 bases, with 14 bases between. Germline assignment: CDR1 SGHNT and CDR2 YYREEE (reference sequence). The CDR3 has 15 amino acids. CDR3 sequence: CASSLEGAVGYGYTF. CDR3 bases: TGTGCCAGCAGCTTGGAAGGGGCAGTCGGGTATGGCTACACCTTC.